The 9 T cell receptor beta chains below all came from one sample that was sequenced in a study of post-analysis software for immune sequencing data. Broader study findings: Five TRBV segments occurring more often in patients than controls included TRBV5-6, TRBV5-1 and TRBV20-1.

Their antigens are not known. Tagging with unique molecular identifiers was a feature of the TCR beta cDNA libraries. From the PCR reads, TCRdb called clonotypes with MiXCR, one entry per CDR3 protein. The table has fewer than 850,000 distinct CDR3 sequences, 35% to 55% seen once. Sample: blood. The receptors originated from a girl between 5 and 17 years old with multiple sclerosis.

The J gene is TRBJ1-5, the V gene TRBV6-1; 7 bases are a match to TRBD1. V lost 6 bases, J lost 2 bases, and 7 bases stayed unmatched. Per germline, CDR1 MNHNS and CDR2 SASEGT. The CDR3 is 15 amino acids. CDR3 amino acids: CASSAGTDGNQPQHF. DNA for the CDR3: TGTGCCAGCAGCGCCGGGACAGACGGCAATCAGCCCCAGCATTTT.

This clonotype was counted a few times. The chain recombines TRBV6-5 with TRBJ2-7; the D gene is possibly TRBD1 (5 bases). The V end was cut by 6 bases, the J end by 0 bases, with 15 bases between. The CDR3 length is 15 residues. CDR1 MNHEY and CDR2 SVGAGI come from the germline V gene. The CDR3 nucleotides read TGTGCCAGCAGACCCCGACAGTTTAGCTCCTACGAGCAGTACTTC. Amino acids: CASRPRQFSSYEQYF.

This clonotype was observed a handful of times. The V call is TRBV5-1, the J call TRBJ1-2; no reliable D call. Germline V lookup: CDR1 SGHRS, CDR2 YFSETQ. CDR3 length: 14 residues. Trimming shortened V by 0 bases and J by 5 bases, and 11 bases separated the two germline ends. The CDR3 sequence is CASSLEGPTYGYTF. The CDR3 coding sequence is TGCGCCAGCAGCTTGGAGGGTCCAACATATGGCTACACCTTC.

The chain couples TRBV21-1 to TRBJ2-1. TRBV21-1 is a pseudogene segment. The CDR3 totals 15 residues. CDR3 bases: TGTGCCAGCAGCAAAGTTCAGAGCAGCTACGGTGAGCAGTTCTTC. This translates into CASSKVQSSYGEQFF.

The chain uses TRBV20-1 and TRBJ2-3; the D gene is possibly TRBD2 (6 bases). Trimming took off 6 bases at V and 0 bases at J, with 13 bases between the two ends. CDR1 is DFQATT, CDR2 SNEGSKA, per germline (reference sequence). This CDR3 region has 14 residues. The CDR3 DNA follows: TGCAGTGCCACGGACGGGACTAGCACAGATACGCAGTATTTT. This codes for CSATDGTSTDTQYF.

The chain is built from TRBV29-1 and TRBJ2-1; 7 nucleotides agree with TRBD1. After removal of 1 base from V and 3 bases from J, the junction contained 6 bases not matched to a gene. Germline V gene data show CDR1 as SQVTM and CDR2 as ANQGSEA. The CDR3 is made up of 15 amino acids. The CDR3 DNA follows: TGCAGCGTTGAAGGAGGGGACAGCCTCTACAATGAGCAGTTCTTC. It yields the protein CSVEGGDSLYNEQFF.

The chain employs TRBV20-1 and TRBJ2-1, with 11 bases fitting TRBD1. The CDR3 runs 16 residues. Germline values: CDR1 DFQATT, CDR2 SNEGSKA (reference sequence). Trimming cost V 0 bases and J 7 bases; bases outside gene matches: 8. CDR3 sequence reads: CSARDYRGQGANEQFF. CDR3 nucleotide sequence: TGCAGTGCTAGAGATTACCGTGGACAGGGGGCGAATGAGCAGTTCTTC.

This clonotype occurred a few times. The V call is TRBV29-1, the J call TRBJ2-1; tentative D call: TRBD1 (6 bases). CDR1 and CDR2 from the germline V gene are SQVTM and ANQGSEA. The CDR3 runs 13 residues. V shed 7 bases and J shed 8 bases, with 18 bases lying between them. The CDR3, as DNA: TGCAGCGCCACTCTTGGGGGCGGGTATGAGCAGTTCTTC. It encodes CSATLGGGYEQFF.

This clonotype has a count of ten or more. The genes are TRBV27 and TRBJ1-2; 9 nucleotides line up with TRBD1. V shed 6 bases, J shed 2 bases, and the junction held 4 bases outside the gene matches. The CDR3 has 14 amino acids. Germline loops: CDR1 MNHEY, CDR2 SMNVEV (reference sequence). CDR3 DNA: TGTGCCAGCAGGAAACAGGGGGCGAACTATGGCTACACCTTC. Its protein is CASRKQGANYGYTF.